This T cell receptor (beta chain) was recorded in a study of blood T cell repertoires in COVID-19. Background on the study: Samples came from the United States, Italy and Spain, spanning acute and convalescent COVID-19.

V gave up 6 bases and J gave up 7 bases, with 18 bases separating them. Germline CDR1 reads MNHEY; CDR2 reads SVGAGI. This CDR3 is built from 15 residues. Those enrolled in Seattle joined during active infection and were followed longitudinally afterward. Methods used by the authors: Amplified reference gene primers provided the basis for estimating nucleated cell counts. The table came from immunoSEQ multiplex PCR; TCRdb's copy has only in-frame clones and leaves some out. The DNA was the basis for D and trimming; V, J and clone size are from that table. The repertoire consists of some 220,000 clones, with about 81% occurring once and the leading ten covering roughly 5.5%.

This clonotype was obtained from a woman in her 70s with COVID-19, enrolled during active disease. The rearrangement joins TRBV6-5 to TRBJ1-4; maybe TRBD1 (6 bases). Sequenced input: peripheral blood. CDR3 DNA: TGTGCCAGCAGGCGCAGCGGCGGGGGCGTTGAAAAACTGTTTTTT. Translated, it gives CASRRSGGGVEKLFF.